This TCR beta chain was sequenced during a study of blood T cells in healthy people across ages (dated by TCRdb to between 2015 and 2016). About the full investigation: Template switching captured roughly one uniquely barcoded TCR beta cDNA molecule per two T cells in model experiments. The donors were divided into four age groups: young (average around 17 years), middle-aged (approximately 42), aged (about 60) and long-lived (82). To avoid experimental bias, donors of different ages were distributed randomly across sequencing lanes. For two donors (one aged 18 to 29 and one aged 80 or older), the study analyzed two additional independent replicas of 1 million unique cDNA reads from the same blood draw. Age-related changes in TCR beta repertoire diversity were measured in the study by deep sequencing normalized with unique cDNA molecular identifiers.

Donors were a few dozen systemically healthy Caucasian individuals from Russia aged roughly 6 to 90 years. Around 10 milliliters of peripheral blood were drawn from each donor into EDTA-treated Vacutainer tubes. Ficoll-Paque density-gradient centrifugation was used to isolate PBMCs, with at least 7 million obtained per sample. Trizol reagent was used to extract total RNA from PBMCs, with at least 5.5 micrograms per sample. For every donor, flow cytometry on a PBMC aliquot measured the percentage of naive CD45RAhigh/CD27high T cells. Library method: 5' RACE. The run used an Illumina HiSeq 2500. A second PCR of roughly 7 to 12 cycles was run with a J-beta primer mix and a sample-barcoded 5' primer. A unique molecular identifier was introduced onto each TCR beta cDNA molecule by a template-switch 5' adaptor carrying 12 random nucleotides. Each sample yielded at least 3 million CDR3-containing paired-end reads. First-strand cDNA synthesis was performed from all RNA using the Mint cDNA synthesis kit, with priming by a TRBC-specific oligonucleotide. All cDNA was treated with uracil-DNA glycosylase and then went through a first 18-cycle PCR with the universal primers M1SS and BC2_uni_R. On the authors' methods: For normalization, 1 million high-quality reads, each with a distinct molecular identifier, were randomly selected from each sample. Reads with shared molecular identifiers were discarded instead of being binned into consensus sequences. MiTCR, with a Q25 quality threshold and the strictest error-elimination algorithm, was used for CDR3 identification, clonotype clustering and error correction. A nonparametric unseen species model with Euler transformation was used to estimate a lower bound on total TCR beta diversity. TCRdb took the public reads, trimmed them with fastp at Q25, ran MiXCR for clone calling and kept in-frame beta chains. Identical CDR3 proteins give one entry, which carries the most common genes and DNA. These V and J calls originate from TCRdb's pipeline instead of the authors' own analysis. Recorded for this sample are over 600,000 distinct CDR3 sequences; roughly 20% of them occurred a single time. The ten most abundant clones make up roughly 3.4% of the sample.

Paper-wide results and their limitations: Since profiling was done on bulk unsorted PBMCs, naive and antigen-experienced compartments could not be conclusively compared. As age increased, observed TCR beta diversity per million T cells dropped in a roughly linear way, and a significant reduction was already evident by age roughly 36. Observed TCR beta diversity correlated strongly with the percentage of naive T cells measured by flow cytometry. Compared with the aged group, more naive CD4+ T cells, fewer expanded clones and increased TCR diversity were shown by the long-lived group, suggesting age selection. The CMV infection status of donors was not known, potentially confounding age-related changes in expanded clonotypes. Estimates of total diversity based on one million sequenced T cells were regarded as lower bounds and as underestimates.

On this clonotype: The antigen it recognizes is unknown. Qualities for individual bases were not recorded, and no much larger clone is one base off.

CDR1 and CDR2, per the germline V gene (reference sequence), are LNHNV and YYDKDF. V loses 0 bases of germline sequence and J loses 4 bases, and the interval between the two ends is 7 bases. The CDR3, from cysteine to phenylalanine, totals 13 residues. The DNA shown is the 39-base CDR3, in frame from base 1. Sequences were obtained from blood. The receptor's source is a man in his sixties or seventies in good health. The rearrangement joined TRBV15 to TRBJ2-7; too little of a D gene remains to name it. The CDR3 reads CATSRERLYEQYF. The bases are TGTGCCACCAGCAGAGAGCGGCTATACGAGCAGTACTTC.